This T cell receptor beta chain comes out of a study of identifying expanded T cells in peripheral blood. Study-wide results and caveats: Differentially abundant clones: around 1.2 between replicates, about 17 at approximately 13 days, roughly 18 at four.

Remarks on this clone: What it recognizes is unknown.

No infections or other immune events were documented during collection. This CDR3 spans 12 amino acids. CDR1 is SGHRS, CDR2 YFSETQ, per germline. V shed 4 bases and J shed 6 bases, with 11 bases lying between them. This table comes from immunoSEQ multiplex PCR, and its TCRdb copy is limited to in-frame clones, with some not included. The sample has 91,000 or so clones, roughly 90% seen once. The specimen was blood. The rearrangement joins TRBV5-1 to TRBJ2-7; D unclear. The clonotype comes from a person aged 18 to 75 in good health. As DNA, the CDR3 is TGCGCCAGCAGCAAAAATGGGGTCGAGCAGTACTTC. This encodes CASSKNGVEQYF.